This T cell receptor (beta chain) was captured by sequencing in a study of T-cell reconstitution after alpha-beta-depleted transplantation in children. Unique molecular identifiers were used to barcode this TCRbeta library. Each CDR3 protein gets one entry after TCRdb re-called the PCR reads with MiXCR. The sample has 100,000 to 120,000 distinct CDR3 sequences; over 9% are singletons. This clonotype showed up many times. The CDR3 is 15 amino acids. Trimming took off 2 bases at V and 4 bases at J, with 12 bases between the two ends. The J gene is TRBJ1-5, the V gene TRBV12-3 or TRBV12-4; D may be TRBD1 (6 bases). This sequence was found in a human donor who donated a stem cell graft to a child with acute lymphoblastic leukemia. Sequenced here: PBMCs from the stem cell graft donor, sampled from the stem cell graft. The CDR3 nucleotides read TGTGCCAGCAGTTTATCAGGGGAGAGGAATCAGCCCCAGCATTTT. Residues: CASSLSGERNQPQHF.